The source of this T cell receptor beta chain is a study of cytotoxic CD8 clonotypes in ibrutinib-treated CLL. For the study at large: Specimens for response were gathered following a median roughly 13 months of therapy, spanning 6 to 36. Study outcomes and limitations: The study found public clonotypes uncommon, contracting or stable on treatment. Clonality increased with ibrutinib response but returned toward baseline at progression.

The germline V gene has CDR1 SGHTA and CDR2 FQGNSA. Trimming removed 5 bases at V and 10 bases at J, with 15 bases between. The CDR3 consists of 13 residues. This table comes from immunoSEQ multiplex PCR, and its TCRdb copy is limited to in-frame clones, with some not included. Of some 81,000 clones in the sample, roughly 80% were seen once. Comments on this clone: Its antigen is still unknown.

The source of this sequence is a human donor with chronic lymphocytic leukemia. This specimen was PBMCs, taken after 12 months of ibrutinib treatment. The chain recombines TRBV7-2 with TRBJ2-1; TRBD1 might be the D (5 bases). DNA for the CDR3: TGTGCCAGCAGCATATACCAGGGTAACGAGCAGTTCTTC. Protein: CASSIYQGNEQFF.